The clone carrying this T cell receptor beta chain was seen at least ten times. The germline CDR1 and CDR2 sequences are DFQATT and SNEGSKA (reference sequence). The CDR3 runs 15 residues. The V gene end was trimmed by 0 bases and the J gene end by 3 bases; junction bases not matched to a gene: 5. The data are from a study of read filtering for tumor transcriptome and immune sequencing. The library was built from about 0.4 ug RNA with molecular barcoded adaptors for alpha/delta and beta/gamma chains. TCRdb reprocessed the reads via MiXCR and lists one record per CDR3 protein. The data contain 50,000 or so distinct CDR3 sequences, roughly 19% of them singletons. At the time of active disease, bone marrow was collected from every patient.

This clonotype originated in a donor aged 40 or older with multiple myeloma. This chain joins TRBV20-1 and TRBJ2-1; TRBD1 matches 7 bases. The sequenced material came from a population of CD138-negative cells sorted from bone marrow. In nucleotides, the CDR3 is TGCAGTGCTAGAGATCTACAGGGGCACTACAATGAGCAGTTCTTC. Encoded protein: CSARDLQGHYNEQFF.